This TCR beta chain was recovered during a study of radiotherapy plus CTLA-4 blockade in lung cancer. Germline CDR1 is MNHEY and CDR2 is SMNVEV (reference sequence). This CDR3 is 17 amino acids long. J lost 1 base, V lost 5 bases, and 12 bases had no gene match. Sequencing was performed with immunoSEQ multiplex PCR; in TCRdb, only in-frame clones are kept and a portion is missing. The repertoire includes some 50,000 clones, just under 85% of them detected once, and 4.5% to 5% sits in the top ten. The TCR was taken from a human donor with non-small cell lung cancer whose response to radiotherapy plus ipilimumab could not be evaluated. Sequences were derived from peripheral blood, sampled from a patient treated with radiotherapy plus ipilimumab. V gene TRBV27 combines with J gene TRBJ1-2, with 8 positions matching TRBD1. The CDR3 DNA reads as TGTGCCAGCAGTCTCCTACCAGGGACAGGAGTTAACTATGGCTACACCTTC. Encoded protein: CASSLLPGTGVNYGYTF.